This T cell receptor beta chain is from a study of blood T cell repertoires in COVID-19. About the study: In each case, the material was cDNA or gDNA derived from T cells, B-cell-depleted T cells, or PBMCs.

Original processing notes: Cell counts per sample came from amplifying reference gene primers. TCRdb's table, derived via immunoSEQ multiplex PCR, lists solely in-frame clones and lacks some. The V and J calls and clone size come from that table; D and trimming were worked out from the DNA. Here the sample spans a few hundred thousand clones, about 90% being singletons. Living in 24 US areas, the participants were between 18 and 89 years of age. J lost 9 bases, V lost 4 bases, and 9 bases had no gene match. Germline assignment: CDR1 MNHNS and CDR2 SASEGT. This CDR3 comprises 16 residues. The V gene is TRBV6-1, the J gene TRBJ1-6; TRBD1 matches 10 bases. Source material: PBMCs or T cells enriched from blood (not recorded which). This TCR came from a woman between 45 and 60 years old in a cohort exposed to, infected with or recovered from COVID-19 (not recorded which). CDR3 sequence reads: CASSVSPDRGVSPLHF. CDR3 in DNA: TGTGCCAGCAGTGTTTCCCCGGACAGGGGGGTTTCACCCCTCCACTTT.